Listed here are 25 T cell receptor beta chains from one sample, sequenced in a study of blood T cells in healthy people across ages. Using a J-beta primer mix together with a sample-barcoded 5' primer, a second PCR was run for roughly 6 to 11 cycles. TCRdb re-called the 5' RACE reads with MiXCR, one entry per CDR3 protein. The table lists 800,000 to 950,000 distinct CDR3 sequences, about 48% of them singletons. The sample consisted of blood. All receptors come from a young man in good health.

This rearrangement joins TRBV20-1 to TRBJ2-1, with TRBD2 matching 7 bases. Matching the DNA end better, TRBJ2-7 makes the J call doubtful. The CDR3 sequence is 14 residues long. The germline CDR1 and CDR2 sequences are DFQATT and SNEGSKA (reference sequence). CDR3 sequence (DNA): TGCAGTGTCCCCCCTAGCGGTTCCTACAATGAGCAGTACTTC. Encoded protein: CSVPPSGSYNEQYF.

This sequence joins TRBV29-1 and TRBJ2-3, with TRBD2 identical over 9 bases. V dropped 6 bases and J dropped 4; count of bases not matched to a gene: 8. The CDR3 is 14 residues long. Per the germline V gene, CDR1 is SQVTM and CDR2 is ANQGSEA. The CDR3 nucleotides read TGCAGCGTGCCTAGCGGGACGAGCGCAGATACGCAGTATTTT. This encodes CSVPSGTSADTQYF.

In its sample, this clonotype was seen a few times. The J gene is TRBJ1-6, the V gene TRBV25-1, with 7 bases that match TRBD1. The CDR3 runs 15 residues. V dropped 2 bases and J dropped 7; count of bases not matched to a gene: 5. The V gene's germline CDR1 is MGHDK and CDR2 SYGVNS. The CDR3 is CASSEIDRDNSPLHF. CDR3 in DNA: TGTGCCAGCAGTGAAATTGACAGGGACAATTCACCCCTCCACTTT.

This chain uses TRBV3-1 with TRBJ1-2; D is unresolved. V lost 0 bases and J lost 6, with 17 bases in between. The germline CDR1 and CDR2 sequences are LGHDT and YNNKEL (reference sequence). The length of the CDR3 is 16 residues. This CDR3 is CASSQDLVLGFNGYTF. In nucleotides, the CDR3 is TGTGCCAGCAGCCAAGATTTGGTGCTAGGGTTCAATGGCTACACCTTC.

As for this clonotype: One end of the junction is discordant with germline, which a read error may explain. This chain links TRBV30 with TRBJ1-4; the D gene is possibly TRBD1 (5 bases). There are 14 residues in the CDR3. Germline V gene sequence: CDR1 GTSNPN, CDR2 SVGIG (reference sequence). The CDR3 DNA is TGTGTCTGGAGTAGGCAGGGTGGAAATGAAAAACTGTTTTTT. This gives the protein CVWSRQGGNEKLFF.

This clonotype was observed a few times. The chain joins TRBV9 to TRBJ2-3, with 8 nucleotides matching TRBD2. CDR3 size: 16 residues. Losses at the gene ends were 0 bases for V and 1 base for J; bases not matched to a gene: 4. In germline, CDR1 is SGDLS, CDR2 YYNGEE. The CDR3 is CASSVDPGGGTDTQYF. CDR3 DNA sequence: TGTGCCAGCAGCGTAGATCCGGGGGGGGGCACAGATACGCAGTATTTT.

The chain has TRBV6-5 and TRBJ1-2; 10 positions match TRBD1. The V gene's germline CDR1 is MNHEY and CDR2 SVGAGI. J lost 4 bases, V lost 8 bases, and 7 bases had no gene match. This CDR3 contains 14 residues. CDR3 coding DNA: TGTGCCAGCGGAGCGGGACAGGGGAGCTATGGCTACACCTTC. Encoded protein: CASGAGQGSYGYTF.

The CDR3 DNA reads TGTGCCATCAGTGACGGGGCATACTACGAGCAGTACTTC. This encodes CAISDGAYYEQYF. The chain uses TRBV10-3 and TRBJ2-5; either TRBD1 or TRBD2 may supply D (5 bases each). The end of the DNA is better explained by TRBJ2-7, so the J call may be wrong. The CDR3 loop spans 13 amino acids. CDR1 ENHRY and CDR2 SYGVKD come from the germline V gene.

CDR3 sequence (DNA): TGTGCCAGCAGCAGAAACACTAGCGCGTACAATGAGCAGTTCTTC. It is translated as CASSRNTSAYNEQFF. This sequence joins TRBV21-1 and TRBJ2-1. TRBV21-1 constitutes a pseudogene. There are 15 residues in the CDR3.

The CDR3 reads CATSDPGTGNNEQFF. The CDR3 DNA reads as TGTGCCACCAGTGATCCCGGGACAGGGAACAATGAGCAGTTCTTC. The chain links TRBV24-1 to TRBJ2-1; 9 bases agree with TRBD1. This CDR3 is built from 15 residues. Per the germline V gene, CDR1 is KGHDR and CDR2 is SFDVKD. V shed 3 bases, J shed 5 bases, and the junction held 4 bases outside the gene matches.

This chain joins TRBV20-1 and TRBJ1-4, with unresolved D. Trimming left V 3 bases short and J 0 bases short, with 11 bases between. This CDR3 region has 15 residues. Germline lookup yields CDR1 DFQATT and CDR2 SNEGSKA (reference sequence). Written as DNA, the CDR3 is TGCAGTGCTAGTCTACCGACCGCAACTAATGAAAAACTGTTTTTT. It encodes CSASLPTATNEKLFF.

The V call is TRBV21-1, the J call TRBJ2-2; whether TRBD2, the table's D call, matches the DNA was not checked. TRBV21-1 is a pseudogene segment. The CDR3 has 18 amino acids. The CDR3 protein is CASSKAEASGGLAGELFF. The CDR3 nucleotides are TGTGCCAGCAGCAAAGCGGAGGCTAGCGGGGGGTTAGCCGGGGAGCTGTTTTTT.

The chain combines TRBV15 with TRBJ2-1, with 8 positions matching TRBD2. From germline, CDR1 is LNHNV and CDR2 YYDKDF (reference sequence). The CDR3 contains 15 residues. V dropped 6 bases and J dropped 1; count of bases not matched to a gene: 5. The CDR3 DNA reads as TGTGCCACCAGGGATAGCGGGGAGTCCTACAATGAGCAGTTCTTC. It specifies CATRDSGESYNEQFF.

This clonotype was seen just once. The final CDR3 position lacks the conserved phenylalanine or tryptophan, pointing to a likely read error. The rearrangement uses TRBV12-3 or TRBV12-4 and TRBJ2-3; 9 bases are a match to TRBD1. CDR3 size: 14 residues. V trimming: 11 bases; J trimming: 4 bases; junction bases outside the gene matches: 10. CDR3 sequence (DNA): TGTGCCGCGGGAGACAGGGGGGTAGCAGATACGCAGTATTCT. Translating gives CAAGDRGVADTQYS.

The chain uses TRBV20-1 and TRBJ2-1; TRBD2 matches at 11 bases. The germline gives CDR1 DFQATT, CDR2 SNEGSKA (reference sequence). This CDR3 region has 13 residues. V was pared by 7 bases and J by 6 bases, with 5 bases of the junction left unmatched. The CDR3 DNA follows: TGCAGTGACACGGGACTAGCGGCCAATGAGCAGTTCTTC. Protein: CSDTGLAANEQFF.

The V call is TRBV5-1, the J call TRBJ2-7; perhaps TRBD1 as D (5 bases). Per germline, CDR1 SGHRS and CDR2 YFSETQ. V lost 3 bases, J lost 5 bases, and 12 bases lay in between. The CDR3 sequence is 13 residues long. The CDR3 DNA reads as TGCGCCAGCAGCTGGGGCGCAGGGAACGAGCAGTACTTC. Amino acids: CASSWGAGNEQYF.

This clonotype occurred a few times. The chain combines TRBV2 with TRBJ2-1; either TRBD1 or TRBD2 may supply D (5 bases each). V was clipped by 9 bases and J by 1 base, with 10 bases between them. The germline gives CDR1 SNHLY, CDR2 FYNNEI. There are 13 residues in the CDR3. The CDR3 reads CASGDESYNEQFF. CDR3 coding DNA: TGTGCCAGTGGGGACGAGTCCTACAATGAGCAGTTCTTC.

The chain recombines TRBV29-1 with TRBJ1-4; D ambiguous. Germline V CDR1 and CDR2: SQVTM, ANQGSEA. CDR3 length: 12 residues. Deletions cut 7 bases from V and 1 base from J, with 7 bases between. The CDR3 nucleotides read TGCAGCGCCGGGAAAACTAATGAAAAACTGTTTTTT. It encodes CSAGKTNEKLFF.

V gene TRBV7-9 combines with J gene TRBJ2-4; a weak D match, TRBD2 (5 bases). With the DNA end fitting TRBJ2-5 better, the J assignment may be wrong. Germline loops: CDR1 SEHNR, CDR2 FQNEAQ (reference sequence). The CDR3 length is 16 residues. In nucleotides, the CDR3 is TGTGCCAGCAGCTTAGGAGCAGCGGTGAACCAAGAGACCCAGTACTTC. Amino acids: CASSLGAAVNQETQYF.

This clonotype was counted only a few times. This rearrangement joins TRBV20-1 to TRBJ1-2; 8 bases are a match to TRBD1. CDR1 and CDR2 (germline): DFQATT, SNEGSKA (reference sequence). CDR3 length: 14 residues. The ends lost 4 bases at V and 4 bases at J; junction bases unmatched: 8. CDR3 region: CSATGQGRSYGYTF. The CDR3 DNA sequence: TGCAGTGCTACTGGACAGGGTCGGAGCTATGGCTACACCTTC.

The chain uses TRBV6-1 and TRBJ1-1; D is possibly TRBD1 (5 bases). This CDR3 is built from 14 residues. Germline values: CDR1 MNHNS, CDR2 SASEGT. Trimming cost V 0 bases and J 3 bases, with 8 bases left between them. The DNA of the CDR3 is TGTGCCAGCAGTGAAGCGGGGGTTGACACTGAAGCTTTCTTT. It is translated as CASSEAGVDTEAFF.

CDR3 sequence: CSATIQGWSNEKLFF. The CDR3 DNA reads TGCAGCGCGACTATACAGGGTTGGTCTAATGAAAAACTGTTTTTT. The V call is TRBV29-1, the J call TRBJ1-4; tentatively, D is TRBD1 (6 bases). Trimming pared 7 bases from V and 3 bases from J, leaving 18 bases between. CDR3 length: 15 residues. The V gene's germline CDR1 is SQVTM and CDR2 ANQGSEA.

This clonotype was counted a few times. The rearrangement uses TRBV10-3 and TRBJ2-5; no definite D call. This CDR3 is 13 amino acids long. Trimming cost V 8 bases and J 1 base, with 11 bases left between them. Germline V lookup: CDR1 ENHRY, CDR2 SYGVKD. The CDR3 sequence: CAIAGLVQETQYF. For the CDR3, the DNA is TGTGCCATCGCCGGGCTAGTCCAAGAGACCCAGTACTTC.

The V call is TRBV6-2 or TRBV6-3, the J call TRBJ2-3, with 7 bases matching TRBD1. The CDR3 is made up of 16 amino acids. Germline trimming cut 0 bases from V and 2 bases from J; bases unmatched to any gene: 5. Germline CDR1 reads MNHEY; CDR2 reads SVGEGT. The CDR3 spells CASSYSGGADTDTQYF. The CDR3 DNA is TGTGCCAGCAGTTACTCAGGGGGCGCCGACACAGATACGCAGTATTTT.

This clonotype showed up just a few times. This chain uses TRBV7-2 with TRBJ1-1; 11 bases are shared with TRBD1. J was trimmed by 9 bases and V by 4 bases; bases with no gene match: 4. The CDR3 is made up of 13 amino acids. Germline lookup yields CDR1 SGHTA and CDR2 FQGNSA. The CDR3 sequence is CASSSDRGRKAFF. In DNA form, the CDR3 reads TGTGCCAGCAGCTCGGACAGGGGGCGCAAAGCTTTCTTT.